The rows below give T cell receptor beta chains drawn from one sample of a study of CD8 T cells in Susac syndrome. TCRdb reanalysed the immunoSEQ multiplex PCR reads using MiXCR and keeps one entry per CDR3 protein. The data show nearly 70,000 distinct CDR3 sequences, just under 95% seen once. Material for sequencing was CD8+ T cells from PBMCs. The receptors here all came from a human donor in good health. Each CDR3 is given with its conserved first and last residue. A D gene is named only where the DNA matches it firmly. Size is stated for part of the rows, as once, few or many counts, or as a class when the clone is expanded.

size: -
D: -
J: TRBJ1-2
V: TRBV29-1
CDR3: CSARDSQNYGYTF
DNA: TGCAGCGCCCGGGACTCCCAGAACTATGGCTACACCTTC

size: -
D: -
J: TRBJ1-1
V: TRBV5-1
CDR3: CASSLTGTANTEAFF
DNA: TGCGCCAGCAGCTTGACTGGGACGGCGAACACTGAAGCTTTCTTT

size: once
D: -
J: TRBJ1-1
V: TRBV23-1
CDR3: CASSQSCHRKNTEAFF
DNA: TGCGCCAGCAGTCAATCGTGCCACCGGAAGAACACTGAAGCTTTCTTT

size: -
D: -
J: TRBJ1-6
V: TRBV5-6
CDR3: CASSWWGGNSPLHF
DNA: TGTGCCAGCAGCTGGTGGGGGGGCAATTCACCCCTCCACTTT

size: -
D: -
J: TRBJ2-1
V: TRBV28
CDR3: CASCTVSSYNEQFF
DNA: TGTGCCAGCTGTACAGTAAGCTCCTACAATGAGCAGTTCTTC

size: -
D: TRBD1
J: TRBJ1-1
V: TRBV27
CDR3: CASSGTGDTEAFF
DNA: TGTGCCAGCTCCGGGACAGGGGACACTGAAGCTTTCTTT

size: -
D: TRBD2
J: TRBJ2-1
V: TRBV6-2/TRBV6-3
CDR3: CASSYSAGLAGEQFF
DNA: TGTGCCAGCAGTTACTCGGCGGGACTAGCGGGAGAGCAGTTCTTC

size: -
D: -
J: TRBJ1-1
V: TRBV30
CDR3: CAWSLVNTEAFF
DNA: TGTGCCTGGAGTCTGGTGAACACTGAAGCTTTCTTT

size: -
D: -
J: TRBJ2-2
V: TRBV4-2
CDR3: CASSHPSNTGELFF
DNA: TGTGCCAGCAGCCACCCCTCCAACACCGGGGAGCTGTTTTTT

size: -
D: -
J: TRBJ2-1
V: TRBV5-6
CDR3: CASSLTVSYNEQFF
DNA: TGTGCCAGCAGCTTGACAGTTTCCTACAATGAGCAGTTCTTC

size: -
D: TRBD1
J: TRBJ1-1
V: TRBV7-3
CDR3: CASSLGTGSEAFF
DNA: TGTGCCAGCAGCTTAGGGACAGGGTCTGAAGCTTTCTTT

size: -
D: -
J: TRBJ2-7
V: TRBV7-9
CDR3: CASSRVISGDEQYF
DNA: TGTGCCAGCAGTCGCGTCATAAGTGGGGACGAGCAGTACTTC

size: -
D: -
J: TRBJ1-1
V: TRBV7-6
CDR3: CASSSLGVSVTEAFF
DNA: TGTGCCAGCAGCAGTCTCGGTGTAAGTGTAACTGAAGCTTTCTTT

size: -
D: -
J: TRBJ1-1
V: TRBV5-1
CDR3: CASSLYIGTEAFF
DNA: TGCGCCAGCAGCTTGTATATAGGGACTGAAGCTTTCTTT

size: once
D: -
J: TRBJ2-1
V: TRBV7-8
CDR3: CASSLAIFNEQFF
DNA: TGTGCCAGCAGCTTAGCAATCTTCAATGAGCAGTTCTTC

size: -
D: TRBD1
J: TRBJ2-7
V: TRBV28
CDR3: CASSSWTGTGTYEQYF
DNA: TGTGCCAGCAGTAGTTGGACCGGGACAGGGACCTACGAGCAGTACTTC

size: -
D: -
J: TRBJ1-1
V: TRBV5-5
CDR3: CASSLVGLYTEAFF
DNA: TGTGCCAGCAGCTTGGTGGGCCTTTACACTGAAGCTTTCTTT

size: once
D: TRBD1
J: TRBJ1-5
V: TRBV24-1
CDR3: CATSDSDRGGQPQHF
DNA: TGTGCCACCAGTGACTCGGACAGGGGAGGTCAGCCCCAGCATTTT

size: -
D: TRBD1
J: TRBJ2-6
V: TRBV7-8
CDR3: CASSLAGQSSGANVLTF
DNA: TGTGCCAGCAGCTTAGCGGGACAGAGCTCTGGGGCCAACGTCCTGACTTTC

size: -
D: -
J: TRBJ1-4
V: TRBV29-1
CDR3: CSVELAGAGEKLFF
DNA: TGCAGCGTTGAATTGGCCGGGGCGGGGGAAAAACTGTTTTTT

size: once
D: -
J: TRBJ2-5
V: TRBV6-5
CDR3: CASSYSRGLETQYF
DNA: TGTGCCAGCAGTTACTCCAGGGGACTCGAGACCCAGTACTTC

size: -
D: -
J: TRBJ1-1
V: TRBV4-3
CDR3: CASSQDGRSEAFF
DNA: TGCGCCAGCAGCCAAGATGGACGGAGTGAAGCTTTCTTT

size: -
D: -
J: TRBJ2-7
V: TRBV3-1
CDR3: CASSPARHYEQYF
DNA: TGTGCCAGCAGCCCGGCAAGACACTACGAGCAGTACTTC

size: once
D: -
J: TRBJ2-1
V: TRBV29-1
CDR3: CSVEYKASRNEQFF
DNA: TGCAGCGTTGAGTATAAGGCTAGCAGAAACGAGCAGTTCTTC

size: once
D: -
J: TRBJ1-1
V: TRBV7-9
CDR3: CASSVRGGWDTEAFF
DNA: TGTGCCAGCAGCGTACGTGGGGGTTGGGACACTGAAGCTTTCTTT

size: -
D: TRBD2
J: TRBJ2-3
V: TRBV29-1
CDR3: CNAERGSTDTQYF
DNA: TGCAACGCCGAGCGGGGTAGCACAGATACGCAGTATTTT

size: -
D: -
J: TRBJ2-2
V: TRBV12-3/TRBV12-4
CDR3: CASSTGNTGELFF
DNA: TGTGCCAGCAGTACAGGGAACACCGGGGAGCTGTTTTTT

size: -
D: -
J: TRBJ1-2
V: TRBV27
CDR3: CASSLLGPNYGYTF
DNA: TGTGCCAGCAGTCTCCTGGGTCCTAACTATGGCTACACCTTC

size: -
D: -
J: TRBJ1-1
V: TRBV5-1
CDR3: CASSLGYREPTEAFF
DNA: TGCGCCAGCAGCTTGGGTTACAGAGAGCCCACTGAAGCTTTCTTT

size: -
D: TRBD2
J: TRBJ2-7
V: TRBV28
CDR3: CASSFGGAEQYF
DNA: TGTGCCAGCAGTTTCGGGGGGGCGGAACAGTACTTC

size: -
D: TRBD1
J: TRBJ1-6
V: TRBV7-9
CDR3: CASADGQAYNSPLHF
DNA: TGTGCCAGCGCTGATGGACAGGCATATAATTCACCCCTCCACTTT

size: -
D: -
J: TRBJ2-1
V: TRBV27
CDR3: CASSGPGAPYNEQFF
DNA: TGTGCCAGCTCTGGTCCGGGGGCACCCTACAATGAGCAGTTCTTC

size: -
D: -
J: TRBJ2-1
V: TRBV30
CDR3: CAQSSSNEQFF
DNA: TGTGCTCAGTCGAGCTCCAATGAGCAGTTCTTC

size: -
D: TRBD1
J: TRBJ1-2
V: TRBV24-1
CDR3: CATSDPRDRDSYYGYTF
DNA: TGTGCCACCAGTGACCCTCGGGACAGGGACAGTTACTATGGCTACACCTTC

size: -
D: TRBD1
J: TRBJ1-6
V: TRBV20-1
CDR3: CSASPPSRLDRMSSYNSPLHF
DNA: TGCAGTGCTAGTCCCCCTTCCCGGCTGGACAGGATGAGCTCCTATAATTCACCCCTCCACTTT